The 4 T cell receptor beta chains below come from one sample, sequenced in a study of T cells after yellow fever vaccination. Each CDR3 protein is one row after TCRdb ran MiXCR on the 5' RACE reads. Of 110,000 to 150,000 distinct CDR3 sequences listed, roughly 6.7% are singletons. The sequencing here drew on CD4+ T cells sorted from PBMCs, taken 10 days after the yellow fever booster vaccination. The receptors derive from a man aged 25 to 40 who received the YFV17D yellow fever vaccine.

This clonotype was counted ten times or more. This sequence joins TRBV7-9 and TRBJ2-2, with D possibly being TRBD1 (6 bases). Trimming removed 5 bases from V and 3 bases from J, with 10 bases in between. The CDR3 extends over 14 amino acids. CDR1 is SEHNR and CDR2 is FQNEAQ in the germline V gene (reference sequence). The CDR3 DNA sequence: TGTGCCAGCAGCGCGGACAGTTACACCGGGGAGCTGTTTTTT. Its translation is CASSADSYTGELFF. Full variable domain (rest looked up from reference TRBV7-9 and TRBJ2-2): DTGVSQNPRHKITKRGQNVTFRCDPISEHNRLYWYRQTLGQGPEFLTYFQNEAQLEKSRLLSDRFSAERPKGSFSTLEIQRTEQGDSAMYLCASSADSYTGELFFGEGSRLTVL.

This clonotype was seen repeatedly, ten times or more. V is TRBV14 and J is TRBJ1-1; TRBD1 matches at 10 bases. The J segment lost 6 bases and the V segment lost 5 bases, leaving 6 bases of the junction unmatched. Looked up from germline, CDR1 is SGHDN and CDR2 is FVKESK. The CDR3 is 14 amino acids. The CDR3 nucleotides are TGTGCCAGCAGCAGGGACAGGGGTTTCTCTGAAGCTTTCTTT. This codes for CASSRDRGFSEAFF.

This chain links TRBV4-1 with TRBJ2-6; D unclear. The germline V gene has CDR1 MGHRA and CDR2 YSYEKL. V lost 1 base to trimming and J lost 0 bases, with 10 bases between them. The CDR3 length is 17 residues. The CDR3 loop reads CASSQGRIVSGANVLTF. In nucleotides, the CDR3 is TGCGCCAGCAGCCAAGGACGGATAGTCTCTGGGGCCAACGTCCTGACTTTC.

This clonotype was seen a handful of times. The chain joins TRBV19 to TRBJ2-1; the D gene is possibly TRBD2 (6 bases). CDR3 size: 14 residues. Germline-derived CDR1 and CDR2 are LNHDA and SQIVND (reference sequence). V lost 8 bases and J lost 5, with 16 bases in between. Here the CDR3 DNA reads TGTGCCAGTTCGGACTACCTCGTCGACAATGAGCAGTTCTTC. It is translated as CASSDYLVDNEQFF.